The sequence of this T cell receptor (beta chain) was determined in a study of blood T cells in healthy people across ages. Study-level points and caveats: There was no known CMV status for donors, so expanded clonotype changes were possibly confounded.

Primed by a sample-barcoded 5' primer and a J-beta primer mix, a second PCR proceeded for about 7 to 12 cycles. One entry per CDR3 protein results from TCRdb running MiXCR on the 5' RACE reads. The sample includes about 1,800,000 distinct CDR3 sequences, approximately 30% of them seen just once. At least ten counts were recorded for this clonotype. Its antigen is undetermined. Looked up from germline, CDR1 is SGHDN and CDR2 is FVKESK. Trimming stripped 0 bases from V and 1 base from J, with 9 bases between. The CDR3 has 15 residues. Total RNA was isolated from each sample in quantities of at least 6 micrograms.

The source of this sequence is a woman aged 25 to 39 in good health. The sequenced sample consisted of blood. This sequence joins TRBV14 and TRBJ2-5; D is perhaps TRBD1 (5 bases). The CDR3 reads CASSQDPGPQETQYF. The CDR3 DNA reads TGTGCCAGCAGCCAAGACCCAGGGCCCCAAGAGACCCAGTACTTC.